These 8 T cell receptor beta chains originate from one sample sequenced in a study of T cells in localized non-small cell lung cancer. Libraries were prepared by immunoSEQ multiplex PCR; TCRdb keeps only in-frame clonotypes and omits some of them. The sample holds about 24,000 clones, 85% to 90% seen once. The material was PBMCs, obtained before any cancer treatment. All receptors come from a man aged 35-69 years with stage II lung adenocarcinoma.

Concerning this clone: A read error may produce the germline difference seen at one junction end. The genes are TRBV7-7 and TRBJ2-5; D call uncertain. Per germline, CDR1 SSHAT and CDR2 FNYEAQ (reference sequence). This CDR3 comprises 11 residues. CDR3 region: CASSPGETQYF. In DNA form, the CDR3 reads TGTGCTAGCAGTCCCGGGGAGACCCAGTACTTC.

CDR3 DNA sequence: TGTGCCAGCAGCTTAGAACAGGGGCTTGAAAACACTGAAGCTTTCTTT. This encodes CASSLEQGLENTEAFF. The chain is built from TRBV7-8 and TRBJ1-1, with 7 bases fitting TRBD1. Unmatched junction bases numbered 7, after V lost 1 base and J lost 2 bases. This CDR3 has 16 amino acids. From germline, CDR1 is SGHVS and CDR2 FQNEAQ.

This clone was detected only a few times. V is TRBV14 and J is TRBJ1-2; D remains unclear. This CDR3 is 15 amino acids long. CDR1 and CDR2 from the germline V gene are SGHDN and FVKESK. V gave up 0 bases and J gave up 4 bases, with 12 bases separating them. The CDR3 sequence: CASSQDNGRIYGYTF. CDR3 coding DNA: TGTGCCAGCAGCCAAGATAACGGGAGGATCTATGGCTACACCTTC.

This chain links TRBV5-4 with TRBJ2-5, with a possible D match to TRBD2 (6 bases). V gave up 0 bases and J gave up 4 bases, with 22 bases separating them. From germline, CDR1 is SGHNT and CDR2 YYREEE (reference sequence). The CDR3 has 18 residues. This chain's CDR3 is CASSLVTRSGNRGETQYF. Here the CDR3 DNA reads TGTGCCAGCAGCTTGGTGACTAGAAGCGGAAACCGAGGAGAGACCCAGTACTTC.

The V call is TRBV11-3, the J call TRBJ2-5; D gene unclear. V lost 1 base, J lost 8 bases, and 8 bases lay in between. CDR1 SGHNT and CDR2 YENEEA come from the germline V gene. This CDR3 spans 12 amino acids. DNA of the CDR3: TGTGCCAGCAGCTTAGTGGCAGAAACCCAGTACTTC. It specifies CASSLVAETQYF.

In its sample, this clone is large. The chain employs TRBV10-3 and TRBJ2-2; D may be TRBD1 (5 bases). The CDR3 runs to 17 residues. The germline V gene has CDR1 ENHRY and CDR2 SYGVKD. V was trimmed by 4 bases and J by 5 bases, leaving 20 bases between them. The CDR3 spells CAISGGNPKEFTGELFF. CDR3 in DNA: TGTGCCATCAGTGGGGGCAACCCGAAAGAATTTACCGGGGAGCTGTTTTTT.

The rearrangement links TRBV19 to TRBJ2-7; a possible D gene is TRBD2 (6 bases). V shed 4 bases and J shed 4 bases, with 20 bases lying between them. The CDR3 length is 16 residues. From germline, CDR1 is LNHDA and CDR2 SQIVND (reference sequence). Here the CDR3 DNA reads TGTGCCAGTAGTAAAAGGGGAAAGCCGGGAGCTTACGAGCAGTACTTC. It is translated as CASSKRGKPGAYEQYF.

The chain carries TRBV19 and TRBJ2-2; tentatively, D is TRBD1 (6 bases). In germline, CDR1 is LNHDA, CDR2 SQIVND (reference sequence). V dropped 0 bases and J dropped 0 bases, with 8 bases sitting between them. The CDR3 contains 16 residues. The CDR3 is CASSIEAGANTGELFF. CDR3 DNA sequence: TGTGCCAGTAGTATAGAAGCAGGGGCGAACACCGGGGAGCTGTTTTTT. The whole variable domain, filled in from reference TRBV19 and TRBJ2-2, reads DGGITQSPKYLFRKEGQNVTLSCEQNLNHDAMYWYRQDPGQGLRLIYYSQIVNDFQKGDIAEGYSVSREKKESFPLTVTSAQKNPTAFYLCASSIEAGANTGELFFGEGSRLTVL.